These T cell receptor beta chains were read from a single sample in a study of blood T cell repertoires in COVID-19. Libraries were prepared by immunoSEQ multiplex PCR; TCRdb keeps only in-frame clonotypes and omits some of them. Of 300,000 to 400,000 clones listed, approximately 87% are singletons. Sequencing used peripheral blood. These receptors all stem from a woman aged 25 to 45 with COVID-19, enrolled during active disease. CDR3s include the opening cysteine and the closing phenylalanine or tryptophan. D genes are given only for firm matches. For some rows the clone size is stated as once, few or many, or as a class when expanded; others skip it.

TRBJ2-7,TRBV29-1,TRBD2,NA,CSVRLAGGPWEQYF,TGCAGCGTCCGACTAGCGGGAGGGCCATGGGAGCAGTACTTC
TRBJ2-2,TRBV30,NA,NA,CASTVTGELFF,TGTGCCTCCACAGTGACCGGGGAGCTGTTTTTT
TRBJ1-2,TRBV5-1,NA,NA,CASSPREPNYGYTF,TGCGCCAGCAGTCCTCGGGAACCAAACTATGGCTACACCTTC
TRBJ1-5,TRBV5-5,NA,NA,CASSLGGGNSNQPQHF,TGTGCCAGCAGCTTGGGGGGAGGGAATAGCAATCAGCCCCAGCATTTT
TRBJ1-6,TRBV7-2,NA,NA,CASSLPNSPLHF,TGTGCCAGCAGCTTACCGAATTCACCCCTCCACTTT
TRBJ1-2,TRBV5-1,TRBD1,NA,CASSLDTTGGDGYTF,TGCGCCAGCAGCTTGGATACCACAGGGGGCGATGGCTACACCTTC
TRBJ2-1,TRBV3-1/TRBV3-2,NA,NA,CASSLVPRGSYNEQFF,TGTGCCAGCAGCCTCGTACCGCGAGGGTCCTACAATGAGCAGTTCTTC
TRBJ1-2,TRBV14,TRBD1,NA,CASSPGTDNYGYTF,TGTGCCAGCAGCCCCGGGACAGATAACTATGGCTACACCTTC
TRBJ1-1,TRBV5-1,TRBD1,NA,CASSPDRGGTEAFF,TGCGCCAGCAGCCCTGACAGGGGGGGTACTGAAGCTTTCTTT
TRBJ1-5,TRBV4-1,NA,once,CASSQGPLEPQHF,TGCGCCAGCAGCCAAGGTCCCCTCGAGCCCCAGCATTTT
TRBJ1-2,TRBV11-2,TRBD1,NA,CASSAGQGSYTF,TGTGCCAGCAGCGCGGGACAGGGTAGCTACACCTTC
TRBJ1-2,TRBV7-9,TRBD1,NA,CASKAGTEFNYGYTF,TGTGCCAGCAAAGCCGGGACAGAATTTAACTATGGCTACACCTTC
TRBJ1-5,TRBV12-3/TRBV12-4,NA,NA,CASSFINQPQHF,TGTGCCAGCAGTTTTATCAATCAGCCCCAGCATTTT
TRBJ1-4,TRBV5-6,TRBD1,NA,CASSWTGGGDEKLFF,TGTGCCAGCAGTTGGACAGGGGGCGGGGATGAAAAACTGTTTTTT
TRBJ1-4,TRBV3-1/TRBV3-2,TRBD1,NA,CASSPGTALEKLFF,TGTGCCAGCAGCCCCGGGACAGCACTTGAAAAACTGTTTTTT
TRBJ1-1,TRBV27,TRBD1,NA,CASSWDRGRGGTEAFF,TGTGCCAGCAGTTGGGACAGGGGGCGAGGAGGCACTGAAGCTTTCTTT
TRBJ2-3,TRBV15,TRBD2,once,CATSRPSGRAVRPDTQYF,TGTGCCACCAGCAGACCTAGCGGGAGGGCCGTAAGGCCAGATACGCAGTATTTT
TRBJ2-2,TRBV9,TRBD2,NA,CASSVFLAGDTGELFF,TGTGCCAGCAGCGTATTTCTAGCGGGAGACACCGGGGAGCTGTTTTTT
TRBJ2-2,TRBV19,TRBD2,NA,CASSGGLAAGELFF,TGTGCCAGTAGTGGGGGACTAGCGGCCGGGGAGCTGTTTTTT
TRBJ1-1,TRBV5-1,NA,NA,CASSAGWGHTEAFF,TGCGCCAGCAGCGCCGGTTGGGGGCACACTGAAGCTTTCTTT
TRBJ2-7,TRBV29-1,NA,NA,CSVGMPGQIREQYF,TGCAGCGTTGGAATGCCCGGACAGATCCGCGAGCAGTACTTC
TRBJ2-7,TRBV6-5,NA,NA,CAAGRGNEQYF,TGTGCCGCGGGGCGAGGTAACGAGCAGTACTTC
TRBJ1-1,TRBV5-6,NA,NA,CASSYGGIMNTEAFF,TGTGCCAGCAGCTACGGCGGCATCATGAACACTGAAGCTTTCTTT
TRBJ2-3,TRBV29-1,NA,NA,CSVRVQTDTQYF,TGCAGCGTGAGGGTTCAAACAGATACGCAGTATTTT
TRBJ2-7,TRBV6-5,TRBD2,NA,CASRVGTSGRDEQYF,TGTGCCAGCAGAGTTGGGACTAGCGGGAGGGACGAGCAGTACTTC
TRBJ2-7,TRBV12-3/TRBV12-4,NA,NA,CASKTLATEQYF,TGTGCCAGCAAGACACTAGCCACCGAGCAGTACTTC
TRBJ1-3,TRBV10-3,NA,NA,CAISQGSGNTIYF,TGTGCCATCAGTCAGGGATCTGGAAACACCATATATTTT
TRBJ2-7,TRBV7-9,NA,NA,CASSFGQVEQYF,TGTGCCAGCAGCTTTGGGCAAGTCGAGCAGTACTTC
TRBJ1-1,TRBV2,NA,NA,CASSDLNPRRTEAFF,TGTGCCAGCAGTGATTTGAATCCAAGGCGGACTGAAGCTTTCTTT
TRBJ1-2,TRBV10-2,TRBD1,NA,CASSELPPGQGGDYGYTF,TGCGCCAGCAGTGAGCTTCCCCCGGGACAGGGGGGGGACTATGGCTACACCTTC
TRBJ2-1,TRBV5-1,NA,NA,CASSFGGVSRRDEQFF,TGCGCCAGCAGCTTCGGGGGAGTATCTAGGCGCGATGAGCAGTTCTTC
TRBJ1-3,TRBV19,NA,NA,CASSTRQVPGNTIYF,TGTGCCAGTAGTACCCGACAGGTTCCTGGAAACACCATATATTTT
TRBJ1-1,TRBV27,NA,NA,CASSLIGTLHHAFF,TGTGCCAGCAGTCTTATCGGGACTCTGCACCACGCTTTCTTT
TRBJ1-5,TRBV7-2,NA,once,CASSLSQVQPQHF,TGTGCCAGCAGCTTAAGTCAGGTTCAGCCCCAGCATTTT
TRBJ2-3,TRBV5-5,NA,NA,CASSGRPSVDTQYF,TGTGCCAGCAGCGGGAGGCCCAGTGTAGATACGCAGTATTTT
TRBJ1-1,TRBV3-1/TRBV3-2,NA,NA,CASSLREGTEAFF,TGTGCCAGCAGCCTTAGGGAGGGCACTGAAGCTTTCTTT
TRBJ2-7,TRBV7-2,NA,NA,CASSLAPSGEGYEQYF,TGTGCCAGCAGCTTAGCCCCCAGCGGAGAAGGCTACGAGCAGTACTTC
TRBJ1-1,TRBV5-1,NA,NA,CASSIKTENTEAFF,TGCGCCAGCAGCATTAAGACAGAGAACACTGAAGCTTTCTTT
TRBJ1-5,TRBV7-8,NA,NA,CASSLAGTPNQPQHF,TGTGCCAGCAGCTTAGCCGGGACACCGAATCAGCCCCAGCATTTT
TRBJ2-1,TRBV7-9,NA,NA,CASSLRQVTYNEQFF,TGTGCCAGCAGCCTAAGACAGGTCACCTACAATGAGCAGTTCTTC
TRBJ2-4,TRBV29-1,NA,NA,CSVASSEGNIQYF,TGCAGCGTTGCTTCTAGCGAGGGAAACATTCAGTACTTC
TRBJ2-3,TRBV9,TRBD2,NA,CASSVGASGRSSTDTQYF,TGTGCCAGCAGCGTAGGGGCTAGCGGCCGCTCTAGCACAGATACGCAGTATTTT
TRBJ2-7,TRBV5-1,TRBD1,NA,CASSFLRQGDEQYF,TGCGCCAGCAGCTTCTTGAGACAGGGTGACGAGCAGTACTTC
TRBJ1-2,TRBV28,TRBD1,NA,CASRTGTASNYGYTF,TGTGCCAGCAGAACCGGGACAGCTTCTAACTATGGCTACACCTTC
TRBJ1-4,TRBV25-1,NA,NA,CASSENQGISEKLFF,TGTGCCAGCAGTGAAAACCAGGGGATTAGTGAAAAACTGTTTTTT
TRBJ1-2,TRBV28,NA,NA,CASSFIRGNGYTF,TGTGCCAGCAGTTTTATCCGGGGAAATGGCTACACCTTC
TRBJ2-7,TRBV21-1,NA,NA,CASSKGSGRGVFEQYF,TGTGCCAGCAGCAAAGGGTCAGGACGCGGGGTTTTCGAGCAGTACTTC
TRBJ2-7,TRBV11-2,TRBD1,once,CASSLRGGVYEQYF,TGTGCCAGCAGCTTGCGAGGGGGCGTATACGAGCAGTACTTC
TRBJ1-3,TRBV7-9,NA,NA,CASSLGGGGNTIYF,TGTGCCAGCAGCTTAGGGGGCGGTGGAAACACCATATATTTT
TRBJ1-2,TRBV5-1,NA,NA,CASSLSGQTNYGYTF,TGCGCCAGCAGCTTGTCGGGACAAACCAACTATGGCTACACCTTC
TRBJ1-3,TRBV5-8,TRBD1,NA,CASSGQGSSGNTIYF,TGTGCCAGCAGCGGACAGGGAAGCTCTGGAAACACCATATATTTT
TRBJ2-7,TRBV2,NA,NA,CASSEFLSRTYEQYF,TGTGCCAGCAGTGAATTTCTTAGCCGGACCTACGAGCAGTACTTC
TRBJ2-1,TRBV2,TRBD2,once,CASSGLAYNEQFF,TGTGCCAGCAGCGGACTAGCTTACAATGAGCAGTTCTTC
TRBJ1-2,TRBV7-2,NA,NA,CASSGGNYGYTF,TGTGCCAGCAGCGGCGGAAACTATGGCTACACCTTC
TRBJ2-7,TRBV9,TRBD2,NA,CASSVELADRHEQYF,TGTGCCAGCAGCGTAGAACTAGCGGATCGTCACGAGCAGTACTTC
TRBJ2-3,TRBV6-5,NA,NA,CASSYGASLSTDTQYF,TGTGCCAGCAGTTACGGAGCAAGTTTGAGCACAGATACGCAGTATTTT
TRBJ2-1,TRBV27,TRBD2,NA,CASSPGLAGVAEQFF,TGTGCCAGCAGCCCGGGACTAGCGGGAGTAGCTGAGCAGTTCTTC
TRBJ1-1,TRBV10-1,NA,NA,CASSESMNTEAFF,TGCGCCAGCAGTGAGTCTATGAACACTGAAGCTTTCTTT
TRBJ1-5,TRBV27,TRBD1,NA,CASSPDRAGNQPQHF,TGTGCCAGCAGTCCGGACAGGGCGGGAAATCAGCCCCAGCATTTT